These 30 T cell receptor beta chains were sequenced from one sample in a study of cytomegalovirus exposure and HLA in healthy donors. PCR used 60 Vbeta primers and 13 Jbeta primers. The repertoire was sequenced with immunoSEQ multiplex PCR; TCRdb's copy has only in-frame clones and lacks some. The sample yields about 200,000 clones, of which the top ten take up about 1%. Sequencing used PBMCs. The receptors originated from a girl aged 2 to 10 in good health and CMV-seropositive.

The chain uses TRBV11-2 and TRBJ2-5; 10 bases match TRBD2. V lost 5 bases, J lost 3 bases, and 9 bases stayed unmatched. This CDR3 has 16 residues. Germline V CDR1 and CDR2: SGHAT, FQNNGV. The DNA for the CDR3 is TGTGCCAGCAGCCCAATAGCGGGAGGACCAAAAGAGACCCAGTACTTC. This translates into CASSPIAGGPKETQYF.

The V call is TRBV14, the J call TRBJ2-3; TRBD2 matches at 9 bases. Germline V gene sequence: CDR1 SGHDN, CDR2 FVKESK. The CDR3 consists of 15 residues. V lost 1 base, J lost 3 bases, and 2 bases stayed unmatched. The CDR3 nucleotides read TGTGCCAGCAGCCAAGTTCTAGCGGGAACAGATACGCAGTATTTT. It specifies CASSQVLAGTDTQYF.

The V gene is TRBV28, the J gene TRBJ2-3; TRBD2 matches 14 bases. CDR3 length: 18 residues. CDR1 MDHEN and CDR2 SYDVKM come from the germline V gene. Trimming at V came to 4 bases and at J to 1 base, leaving 7 bases not matched to a gene. CDR3: CASSSYQTSGRGTDTQYF. Here the CDR3 DNA reads TGTGCCAGCAGTTCCTACCAGACTAGCGGGAGGGGCACAGATACGCAGTATTTT.

The CDR3 region has the DNA TGTGCCAGCACTCAGGCTTTGGGGCCCCCTGGGGCCAACGTCCTGACTTTC. Protein: CASTQALGPPGANVLTF. V usage is TRBV28 and J usage is TRBJ2-6; a possible D gene is TRBD1 (5 bases). V was pared by 7 bases and J by 2 bases, with 18 bases between. CDR3 length: 17 residues. Germline CDR1 is MDHEN and CDR2 is SYDVKM.

As concerns this clone: Other nucleotide sequences from this sample produce the same CDR3. The chain links TRBV11-2 to TRBJ2-7, with D unclear. Trimming removed 0 bases at V and 2 bases at J, with 5 bases between. The CDR3 has 13 amino acids. Germline CDR1 reads SGHAT; CDR2 reads FQNNGV. CDR3 coding DNA: TGTGCCAGCAGCTTAGAAGCCCCCTACGAGCAGTACTTC. Its translation is CASSLEAPYEQYF.

A note on this clone: In the same sample, other DNA sequences code for this CDR3. V is TRBV29-1 and J is TRBJ2-6; 8 bases are a match to TRBD1. The junction had 7 bases not matched to a gene; V was cut back by 4 bases and J by 2 bases. Per germline, CDR1 SQVTM and CDR2 ANQGSEA. This CDR3 has 16 residues. The CDR3 here is CSVVLQGAAGANVLTF. CDR3 DNA: TGCAGCGTTGTCTTGCAGGGGGCAGCTGGGGCCAACGTCCTGACTTTC.

The chain employs TRBV18 and TRBJ1-1, with 8 bases lining up with TRBD1. Germline V gene sequence: CDR1 KGHSH, CDR2 LQKENI. J was trimmed by 5 bases and V by 3 bases; bases with no gene match: 5. The CDR3 is 14 amino acids. The CDR3 loop is CASSPLGQGTEAFF. As DNA, the CDR3 is TGTGCCAGCTCACCCTTAGGACAGGGAACTGAAGCTTTCTTT.

The chain combines TRBV6-5 with TRBJ1-1; D might be TRBD1 (5 bases). The germline V gene has CDR1 MNHEY and CDR2 SVGAGI. There are 14 residues in the CDR3. V dropped 6 bases and J dropped 3 bases, with 14 bases sitting between them. The CDR3 loop reads CASRAGKRDTEAFF. Here the CDR3 DNA reads TGTGCCAGCAGGGCAGGGAAACGGGACACTGAAGCTTTCTTT.

The chain couples TRBV2 to TRBJ1-4; D gene unclear. Germline CDR1 and CDR2: SNHLY and FYNNEI. The V gene lost 6 bases and the J gene lost 6 bases, with 5 bases spanning the gap. The CDR3 totals 11 residues. The DNA for the CDR3 is TGTGCCAGCAGGAACTATGAAAAACTGTTTTTT. Translated, it gives CASRNYEKLFF.

V usage is TRBV28 and J usage is TRBJ1-2; 8 bases align to TRBD1. J lost 4 bases, V lost 3 bases, and 4 bases had no gene match. The CDR3 has 14 residues. Germline loops: CDR1 MDHEN, CDR2 SYDVKM. CDR3 bases: TGTGCCAGCAGTTTCTCCGGACAGGGCTATGGCTACACCTTC. Translating gives CASSFSGQGYGYTF.

The chain combines TRBV27 with TRBJ2-1; D perhaps matches TRBD1 (5 bases). Trimming removed 2 bases from V and 8 bases from J, with 16 bases in between. CDR1 is MNHEY and CDR2 is SMNVEV in the germline V gene (reference sequence). CDR3 length: 15 amino acids. CDR3 residues: CASSLVLRQLDEQFF. The CDR3 DNA is TGTGCCAGCAGTTTAGTCTTGAGACAGTTGGATGAGCAGTTCTTC.

The chain couples TRBV28 to TRBJ1-2; D is unresolved. The CDR3 loop spans 16 amino acids. V was cut by 5 bases and J by 0 bases, with 16 bases left in between. Germline V gene sequence: CDR1 MDHEN, CDR2 SYDVKM. In nucleotides, the CDR3 is TGTGCCAGCAGTGAATCCGGAGAAGGAGCTAACTATGGCTACACCTTC. Its protein is CASSESGEGANYGYTF.

This sequence joins TRBV15 and TRBJ1-2, with 12 bases lining up with TRBD1. The CDR3 contains 14 residues. Losses at the gene ends were 3 bases for V and 8 bases for J; bases not matched to a gene: 4. Germline V gene lookup returns CDR1 LNHNV and CDR2 YYDKDF (reference sequence). For the CDR3, the DNA is TGTGCCACCAGCAGTAGGGACAGGGGGCAAGGCTACACCTTC. Encoded protein: CATSSRDRGQGYTF.

The J gene is TRBJ2-6, the V gene TRBV5-4, with D unclear. The V end was cut by 0 bases, the J end by 0 bases, with 4 bases between. Germline V gene data show CDR1 as SGHNT and CDR2 as YYREEE (reference sequence). The CDR3 length is 15 residues. The CDR3 DNA is TGTGCCAGCAGCTTGGACAACTCTGGGGCCAACGTCCTGACTTTC. It yields the protein CASSLDNSGANVLTF.

This chain joins TRBV7-2 and TRBJ1-1; D is unresolved. The CDR3 covers 12 residues. V was trimmed by 3 bases and J by 2 bases, leaving 4 bases between them. Germline V gene data show CDR1 as SGHTA and CDR2 as FQGNSA. CDR3 sequence reads: CASSFLNTEAFF. In nucleotides, the CDR3 is TGTGCCAGCAGCTTTCTAAACACTGAAGCTTTCTTT.

The chain recombines TRBV18 with TRBJ2-7, with D possibly being TRBD1 (5 bases). Looked up from germline, CDR1 is KGHSH and CDR2 is LQKENI. V shed 1 base and J shed 6 bases, with 13 bases lying between them. This CDR3 is 14 amino acids long. CDR3 amino acids: CASSPLPSRGEQYF. The CDR3 region has the DNA TGTGCCAGCTCACCACTTCCTTCAAGGGGCGAGCAGTACTTC.

The V call is TRBV10-1, the J call TRBJ2-1; a weak D match, TRBD1 (5 bases). The V and J ends lost 5 bases and 5 bases respectively, with 10 bases between them. CDR3 length: 13 residues. CDR1 is WNHNN, CDR2 SYGVQD, per germline (reference sequence). Written as DNA, the CDR3 is TGCGCCAGCAGTTATCTGACAGACAATGAGCAGTTCTTC. Protein product: CASSYLTDNEQFF.

The rearrangement links TRBV6-1 to TRBJ2-7; D is undetermined. The ends were cut back, 2 bases at V and 3 bases at J, with 14 bases in the middle. The CDR3 is made up of 15 amino acids. Germline CDR1 reads MNHNS; CDR2 reads SASEGT. The CDR3 nucleotides read TGTGCCAGCAGTGAATTAAAGGTCCTAGACTACGAGCAGTACTTC. Translation gives CASSELKVLDYEQYF.

This CDR3 is CASSQAFGTGKPGELFF. CDR3 DNA sequence: TGTGCCAGCAGCCAAGCGTTTGGGACAGGGAAACCCGGGGAGCTGTTTTTT. The rearrangement joins TRBV4-2 to TRBJ2-2; 9 positions agree with TRBD1. From germline, CDR1 is LGHNA and CDR2 YNFKEQ. Trimming cost V 1 base and J 6 bases; bases outside gene matches: 9. The CDR3 loop spans 17 amino acids.

The chain recombines TRBV6-5 with TRBJ1-3, with no clear D. The germline gives CDR1 MNHEY, CDR2 SVGAGI. V was cut by 2 bases and J by 2 bases, with 7 bases left in between. CDR3 length: 14 amino acids. The CDR3 region has the DNA TGTGCCAGCAGTTACCGAACAGCTGGAAACACCATATATTTT. The encoded protein is CASSYRTAGNTIYF.

The V and J genes are TRBV6-4 and TRBJ2-2; 10 nucleotides align to TRBD2. The CDR3 loop spans 16 amino acids. With V trimmed by 5 bases and J by 5 bases, 8 bases remained unmatched. Germline V gene lookup returns CDR1 MRHNA and CDR2 SNTAGT. The CDR3 loop is CASSRGAGGDTGELFF. CDR3 DNA sequence: TGTGCCAGCAGTCGTGGAGCGGGAGGGGATACCGGGGAGCTGTTTTTT.

V usage is TRBV6-5 and J usage is TRBJ1-5; D remains ambiguous. The CDR3 consists of 15 residues. CDR1 MNHEY and CDR2 SVGAGI come from the germline V gene. V was shortened by 0 bases and J by 6 bases, with 12 bases between the two germline ends. The DNA for the CDR3 is TGTGCCAGCAGTTACTCGGCGGGCGAGGGTCAGCCCCAGCATTTT. It specifies CASSYSAGEGQPQHF.

The chain carries TRBV10-3 and TRBJ2-7; TRBD2 agrees at 11 bases. V was clipped by 7 bases and J by 6 bases; unmatched bases: 11. This CDR3 is built from 15 residues. The V gene's germline CDR1 is ENHRY and CDR2 SYGVKD. CDR3 coding DNA: TGTGCCATCAACCTACTAGCGGGAGTTAGGGGCGAGCAGTACTTC. It specifies CAINLLAGVRGEQYF.

This chain connects TRBV19 to TRBJ2-7; 14 bases line up with TRBD2. The V gene end was trimmed by 3 bases and the J gene end by 6 bases; junction bases not matched to a gene: 7. Per germline, CDR1 LNHDA and CDR2 SQIVND (reference sequence). CDR3 length: 16 amino acids. CDR3 bases: TGTGCCAGTAGTATCACCGGGACTAGCGGGAGTCGCGAGCAGTACTTC. It codes for CASSITGTSGSREQYF.

V and J are TRBV5-1 and TRBJ2-5, with 10 bases identical to TRBD2. The J call is uncertain, as TRBJ2-7 better fits the DNA end. Germline V gene lookup returns CDR1 SGHRS and CDR2 YFSETQ. This CDR3 has 14 residues. The CDR3 DNA is TGCGCCAGCAGTTTTGGACTAGCGGTCGACGAGCAGTACTTC. Amino acid sequence: CASSFGLAVDEQYF.

The chain employs TRBV28 and TRBJ2-1; 11 bases are shared with TRBD2. This CDR3 region has 15 residues. Trimming cost V 5 bases and J 7 bases; bases outside gene matches: 7. Germline CDR1 and CDR2: MDHEN and SYDVKM. The CDR3 bases are TGTGCCAGCAGTCGGGCTAGCGGGAGGATTAATGAGCAGTTCTTC. Translating it yields CASSRASGRINEQFF.

The rearrangement links TRBV19 to TRBJ1-6; 7 nucleotides match TRBD1. The CDR3 has 17 amino acids. From germline, CDR1 is LNHDA and CDR2 SQIVND (reference sequence). V lost 5 bases and J lost 5; bases outside the gene matches: 12. CDR3 in DNA: TGTGCCAGTAGTCCCTCTTCTACCGGGACAGATAATTCACCCCTCCACTTT. This codes for CASSPSSTGTDNSPLHF.

The chain links TRBV18 to TRBJ1-5; unclear D gene. Germline-derived CDR1 and CDR2 are KGHSH and LQKENI. V was cut by 6 bases and J by 7 bases, with 13 bases left in between. The CDR3 is made up of 13 amino acids. CDR3 sequence (DNA): TGTGCCAGCTCTAAAACAGAAGGCCAGCCCCAGCATTTT. Protein product: CASSKTEGQPQHF.

The chain is built from TRBV9 and TRBJ1-2, with 7 bases that match TRBD1. The length of the CDR3 is 13 residues. Trimming cost V 1 base and J 8 bases; bases outside gene matches: 5. Germline-derived CDR1 and CDR2 are SGDLS and YYNGEE. CDR3 protein: CASSVQGVGGYTF. CDR3 DNA sequence: TGTGCCAGCAGCGTACAGGGGGTAGGCGGCTACACCTTC.

The genes are TRBV19 and TRBJ1-5; 12 bases map to TRBD1. CDR1 LNHDA and CDR2 SQIVND come from the germline V gene (reference sequence). J was trimmed by 7 bases and V by 7 bases; bases with no gene match: 11. There are 16 residues in the CDR3. The CDR3 region is CASTQRGDRGQQPQHF. CDR3 nucleotides: TGTGCCAGTACCCAACGGGGGGACAGGGGGCAACAGCCCCAGCATTTT.